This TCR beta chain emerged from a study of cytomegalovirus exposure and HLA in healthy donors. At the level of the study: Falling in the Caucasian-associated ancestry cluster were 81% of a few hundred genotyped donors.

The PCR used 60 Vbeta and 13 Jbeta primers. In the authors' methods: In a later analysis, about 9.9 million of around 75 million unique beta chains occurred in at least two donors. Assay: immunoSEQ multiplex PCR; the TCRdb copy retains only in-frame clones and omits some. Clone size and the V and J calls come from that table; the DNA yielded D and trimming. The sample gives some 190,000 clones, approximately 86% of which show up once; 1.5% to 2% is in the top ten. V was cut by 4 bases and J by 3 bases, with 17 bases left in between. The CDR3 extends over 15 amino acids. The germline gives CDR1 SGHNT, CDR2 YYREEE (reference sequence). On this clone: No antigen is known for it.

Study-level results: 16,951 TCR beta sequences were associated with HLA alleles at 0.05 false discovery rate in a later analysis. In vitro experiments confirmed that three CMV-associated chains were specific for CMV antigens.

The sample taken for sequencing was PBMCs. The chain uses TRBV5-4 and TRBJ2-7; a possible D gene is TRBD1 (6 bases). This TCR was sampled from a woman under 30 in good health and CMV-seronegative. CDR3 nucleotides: TGTGCCAGCAGCGCAGGACAGTTACCACACTACGAGCAGTACTTC. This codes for CASSAGQLPHYEQYF. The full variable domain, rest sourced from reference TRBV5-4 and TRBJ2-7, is ETGVTQSPTHLIKTRGQQVTLRCSSQSGHNTVSWYQQALGQGPQFIFQYYREEENGRGNFPPRFSGLQFPNYSSELNVNALELDDSALYLCASSAGQLPHYEQYFGPGTRLTVT.